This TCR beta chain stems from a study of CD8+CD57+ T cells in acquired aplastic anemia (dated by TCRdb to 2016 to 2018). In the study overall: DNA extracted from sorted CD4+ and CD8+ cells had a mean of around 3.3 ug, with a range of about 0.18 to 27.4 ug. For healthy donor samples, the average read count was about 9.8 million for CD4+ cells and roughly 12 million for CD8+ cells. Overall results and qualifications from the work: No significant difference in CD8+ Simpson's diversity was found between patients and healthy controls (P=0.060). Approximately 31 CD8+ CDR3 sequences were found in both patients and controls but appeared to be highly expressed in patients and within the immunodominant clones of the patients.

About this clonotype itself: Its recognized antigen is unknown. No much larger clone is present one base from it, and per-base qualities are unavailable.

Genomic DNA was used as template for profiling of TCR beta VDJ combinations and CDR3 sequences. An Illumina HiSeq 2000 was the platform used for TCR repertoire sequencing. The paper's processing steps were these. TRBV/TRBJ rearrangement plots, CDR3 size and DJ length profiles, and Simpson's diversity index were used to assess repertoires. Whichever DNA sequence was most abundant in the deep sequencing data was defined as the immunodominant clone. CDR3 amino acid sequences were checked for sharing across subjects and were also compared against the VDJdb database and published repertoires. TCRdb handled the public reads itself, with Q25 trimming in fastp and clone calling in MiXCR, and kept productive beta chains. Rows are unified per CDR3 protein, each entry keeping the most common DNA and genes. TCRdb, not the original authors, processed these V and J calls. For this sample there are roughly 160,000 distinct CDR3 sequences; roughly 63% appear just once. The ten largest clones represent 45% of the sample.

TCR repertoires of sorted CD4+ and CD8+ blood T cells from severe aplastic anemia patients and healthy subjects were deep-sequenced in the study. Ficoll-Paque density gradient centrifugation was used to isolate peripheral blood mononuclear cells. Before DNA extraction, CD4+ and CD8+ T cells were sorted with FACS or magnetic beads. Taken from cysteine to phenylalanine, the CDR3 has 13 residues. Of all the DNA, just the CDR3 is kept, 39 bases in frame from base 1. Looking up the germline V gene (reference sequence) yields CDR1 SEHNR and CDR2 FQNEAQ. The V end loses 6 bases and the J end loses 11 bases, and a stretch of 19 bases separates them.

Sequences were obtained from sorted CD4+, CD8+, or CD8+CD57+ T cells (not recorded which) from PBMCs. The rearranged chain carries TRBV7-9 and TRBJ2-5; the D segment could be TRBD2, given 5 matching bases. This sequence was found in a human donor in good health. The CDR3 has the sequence CASSEGRTDTQYF. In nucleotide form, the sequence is TGTGCCAGCAGTGAAGGGAGAACCGATACGCAGTACTTC.